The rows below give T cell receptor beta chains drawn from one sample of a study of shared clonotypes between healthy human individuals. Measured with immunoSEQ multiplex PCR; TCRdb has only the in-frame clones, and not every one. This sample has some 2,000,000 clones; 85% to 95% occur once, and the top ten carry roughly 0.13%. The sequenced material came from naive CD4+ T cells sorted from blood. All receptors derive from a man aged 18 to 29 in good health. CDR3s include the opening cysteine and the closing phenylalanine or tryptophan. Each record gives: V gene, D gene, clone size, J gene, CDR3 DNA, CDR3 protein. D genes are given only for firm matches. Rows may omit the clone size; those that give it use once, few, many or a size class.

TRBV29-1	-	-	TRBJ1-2	TGCAGCGTTGCGCTTCAGGGGAGGTCGGAAGGCTACACCTTC	CSVALQGRSEGYTF
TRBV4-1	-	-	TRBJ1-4	TGCGCCAGCAGCCGTATTGGGGGGTCTAATGAAAAACTGTTTTTT	CASSRIGGSNEKLFF
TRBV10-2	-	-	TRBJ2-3	TGCGCCAGCAACGGAAACCGGGACCAAAACACAGATACGCAGTATTTT	CASNGNRDQNTDTQYF
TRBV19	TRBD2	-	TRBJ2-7	TGTGCCAGTAGTATGGGAGGGACGTTCCGCGAGCAGTACTTC	CASSMGGTFREQYF
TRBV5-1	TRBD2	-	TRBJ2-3	TGCGCCAGCAGCTTGGCCCGACTAGCGGGGTTCACAGATACGCAGTATTTT	CASSLARLAGFTDTQYF
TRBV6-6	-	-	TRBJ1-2	TGTGCCAGCCAGAGAGATGCTAACTATGGCTACACCTTC	CASQRDANYGYTF
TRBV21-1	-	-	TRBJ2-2	TGTGCCAGCAGCAAAGTCCCCCAGGGGACCGGGGAGCTGTTTTTT	CASSKVPQGTGELFF
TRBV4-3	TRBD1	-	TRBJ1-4	TGCGCCAGCAGCCAAGGTGGGACAGCGATGGAAAAACTGTTTTTT	CASSQGGTAMEKLFF
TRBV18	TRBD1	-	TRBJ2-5	TGTGCCAGCTCACCAACCGGGACAGGGGGCAGAGAGACCCAGTACTTC	CASSPTGTGGRETQYF
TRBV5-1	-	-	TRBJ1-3	TGCGCCAGCAGTCCAGAGGCTGGAAACACCATATATTTT	CASSPEAGNTIYF
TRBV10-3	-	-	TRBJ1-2	TGTGCCATCTTTTGGCAGGGCTATGGCTACACCTTC	CAIFWQGYGYTF
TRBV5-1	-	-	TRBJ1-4	TGCGCCAGCAGCTCGGGACTTGCAACTAATGAAAAACTGTTTTTT	CASSSGLATNEKLFF
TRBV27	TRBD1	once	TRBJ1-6	TGTGCCAGCAGTTTCCTGGACAGGGGCTATAATTCACCCCTCCACTTT	CASSFLDRGYNSPLHF
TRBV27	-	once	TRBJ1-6	TGTGCCAGCAGTTTATCTCGGGGGACCGGCTCACCCCTCCACTTT	CASSLSRGTGSPLHF
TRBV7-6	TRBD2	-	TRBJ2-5	TGTGCCAGCAGCTTAGCGCCCAGCGGGAGAGAGACCCAGTACTTC	CASSLAPSGRETQYF
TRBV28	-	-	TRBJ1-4	TGTGCCAGCTCCAGGGGCGGATCTAATGAAAAACTGTTTTTT	CASSRGGSNEKLFF